These T cell receptor beta chains were read from a single sample in a study of blood T cells in healthy people across ages. TCRdb reprocessed the 5' RACE reads via MiXCR and lists one record per CDR3 protein. The sample lists 790,000 or so distinct CDR3 sequences; around 50% were seen once. The sequenced material came from blood. These TCRs come from a man older than 75 in good health. Both conserved end residues are part of each CDR3. A D gene is named only where the DNA matches it firmly. The size entry is marked missing in some rows and otherwise reads once, few, many or a size class.

TRBJ2-1 TRBV9 TRBD2 few TGTGCCAGCAGCGTTCGAGCGGGAGAAGGCAATGAGCAGTTCTTC CASSVRAGEGNEQFF
TRBJ2-3 TRBV6-1 - few TGTGCCAGCAGTGAACTTGAGGGCCGGCATACGCAGTATTTT CASSELEGRHTQYF
TRBJ2-5 TRBV27 TRBD2 many TGTGCCAGCAGTCCGACTAGCGGGAGCGCCTCCCAGTACTTC CASSPTSGSASQYF
TRBJ2-5 TRBV7-3 - once TGTGCCAGCAGCTTATATGGCAGTAGTCAGGAGACCCAGTACTTC CASSLYGSSQETQYF
TRBJ1-2 TRBV12-3/TRBV12-4 TRBD1 medium-sized TGTGCCAGCAGTCCTCCAGGGGGCCTTGGCTACACCTTC CASSPPGGLGYTF
TRBJ2-1 TRBV27 TRBD1 - TGTGCCAGCAGACTAGGAGCTTTTAGCCCGGGACAGGGCTTACCCTACAATGAGCAGTTCTTC CASRLGAFSPGQGLPYNEQFF
TRBJ2-7 TRBV7-2 TRBD2 many TGTGCCAGCAGCCTCGGGACTAGCTGGTACGAGCAGTACTTC CASSLGTSWYEQYF
TRBJ2-3 TRBV7-2 TRBD2 - TGTGCCAGCAGCTCCTTTGTAGCGGGAGGGCCGAGAGGGAAGTATTTT CASSSFVAGGPRGKYF
TRBJ2-3 TRBV11-3 TRBD2 few TGTGCCAGCAGCGATAGCGGGAGGGCTGATACGCAGTATTTT CASSDSGRADTQYF
TRBJ1-5 TRBV18 TRBD1 few TGTGCCAGCACAAACCGGGACAGGAGAAGGGACCAGCCCCAGCATTTT CASTNRDRRRDQPQHF
TRBJ2-7 TRBV24-1 - many TGTGCCAGCAAACCCCCGCGGCGCGAGCAGTACTTC CASKPPRREQYF
TRBJ1-2 TRBV6-5 - - TGTGCCAGCAGTTATGTCAGGACGGCGGTCTGTGGCTACACCTTC CASSYVRTAVCGYTF
TRBJ2-7 TRBV29-1 - - TGCAGCGTTGCCCAGGTGTCTCATAATGAGCAGTACTTC CSVAQVSHNEQYF
TRBJ2-1 TRBV29-1 - - TGCAGCGTGACCCACAGTTTCACCTACAATGAGCAGTTCTTC CSVTHSFTYNEQFF
TRBJ1-4 TRBV20-1 - few TGCAGTGCTGGGCCTGAAAAACTGTTTTTT CSAGPEKLFF
TRBJ2-5 TRBV10-3 - few TGTGCCATCAGTCGATTAAAAAAGGGGGGGCCGGAGGAAGAGACCCAGTACTTC CAISRLKKGGPEEETQYF
TRBJ2-1 TRBV10-3 - few TGTGCCATCAGGGGACAGGGGGATAAGACTAGCGGGAGTCCAATAAATTACAATGAGCAGTTCTTC CAIRGQGDKTSGSPINYNEQFF
TRBJ2-7 TRBV7-2 - - TGTGCCAGCAGCTTTGGGCGGACAGAGGGGGAGCAGTACTTC CASSFGRTEGEQYF
TRBJ2-7 TRBV10-3 TRBD1 many TGTGCCATCAGTGAGTCACCGGGACAGGGGTCTAACGAGCAGTACTTC CAISESPGQGSNEQYF
TRBJ2-7 TRBV7-2 TRBD1 - TGTGCCAGCAGCACCCGGGACAGAGCCTACGAGCAGTACTTC CASSTRDRAYEQYF
TRBJ2-3 TRBV6-5 TRBD1 - TGTGCTAGCAGCCTCGACAGGGGGCAATCAGATACGCAGTATTTT CASSLDRGQSDTQYF
TRBJ2-7 TRBV7-6 - few TGTGCCAGCAGCGTAACTAACTCCTACGAGCAGTACTTC CASSVTNSYEQYF
TRBJ2-5 TRBV5-1 TRBD2 few TGCGCCAGCAGCTTAACGCGGGGGGCCACGGAGCAGTACTTC CASSLTRGATEQYF
TRBJ1-5 TRBV28 TRBD1 - TGTGCCAGCAGCGATAAGGACAGGGGCACTCAGCCCCAGCATTTT CASSDKDRGTQPQHF
TRBJ2-5 TRBV29-1 - few TGCAGCGTTGAGGCTCTCCGGACCCAGTACTTC CSVEALRTQYF
TRBJ2-5 TRBV6-2/TRBV6-3 - - TGTGCCAGCAGGGGCTGGTTAAGGCAAGAGACCCAGTACTTC CASRGWLRQETQYF
TRBJ2-7 TRBV4-2 - - TGTGCCAGCGGAGAAGAGGGGGACTACGAGCAGTACTTC CASGEEGDYEQYF
TRBJ2-7 TRBV19 - - TGTGCCAGTAGTGAGGTGCGAGCGGGACACTACGAGCAGTACTTC CASSEVRAGHYEQYF
TRBJ2-5 TRBV20-1 - many TGCAGTGCTAGGGAGGTAGCGGTTCTCTCCGACGGGGAGACCCAGTACTTC CSAREVAVLSDGETQYF
TRBJ1-1 TRBV30 - - TGTGCCTGGAGTGGAGGCCAGCGTACAGCTTTCTTT CAWSGGQRTAFF
TRBJ2-7 TRBV28 TRBD1 - TGTGCCACCGTAGGGACAGCTCCTCGGGAGCAGTACTTC CATVGTAPREQYF
TRBJ1-1 TRBV5-1 TRBD1 - TGCGCCAGCAGCCCTACAGGGGACGCTAACACTGAAGCTTTCTTT CASSPTGDANTEAFF
TRBJ2-7 TRBV7-8 - few TGTGCCAGCAGCCTCTCTTGGGCCTCCTACGAGCAGTACTTC CASSLSWASYEQYF
TRBJ2-7 TRBV4-1 - - TGCGCCAGCAGCCATCCCGGATATGCCTACGAGCAGTACTTC CASSHPGYAYEQYF
TRBJ2-1 TRBV2 - few TGTGCCAGCAGTGGACACCTACGCGAGCAGTTCTTC CASSGHLREQFF
TRBJ1-4 TRBV25-1 - - TGTGCCAGCAGTGAAGGGGATGGAAGAAGGCTGTTTTTT CASSEGDGRRLFF
TRBJ2-7 TRBV7-2 TRBD2 - TGTGCCAGCAGCTCCCGGGGCGGGAGTTCCTACGAGCAGTACTTC CASSSRGGSSYEQYF
TRBJ2-7 TRBV6-6 - - TGTGCCAGCAGTTACGGGAGAGGGCAGTACTTC CASSYGRGQYF
TRBJ2-1 TRBV28 - - TGTGCCAGCATTAAGACAGGAGACAATGAGCAGTTCTTC CASIKTGDNEQFF
TRBJ2-1 TRBV29-1 TRBD1 many TGCAGCGTTCAACCCGTAGGGACAGGATCACCCTCCGGTGAGCAGTTCTTC CSVQPVGTGSPSGEQFF
TRBJ2-1 TRBV6-1 - - TGTGCCAGCTCTGTGACATACTCCTACAATGAGCAGTTCTTC CASSVTYSYNEQFF
TRBJ1-1 TRBV7-9 - few TGTGCCAGCAGCTCACGGGTCACTGAAGCTTTCTTT CASSSRVTEAFF
TRBJ2-1 TRBV28 - many TGTGCCAGCACCTTGGGCGTGGGTGAGCAGTTCTTC CASTLGVGEQFF
TRBJ1-5 TRBV4-1 - - TGCGCCAGCAGCCCAGCAGGGACTCAGCCCCAGCATTTT CASSPAGTQPQHF
TRBJ2-5 TRBV6-5 TRBD1 many TGTGCCAGCAGTTACCGGAAGCCCGGACAGGGGAAAATCGGGACCCAGTACTTC CASSYRKPGQGKIGTQYF
TRBJ2-5 TRBV10-3 - few TGTGCCATCAGTGATGCCCCGCCCAGGGGACAGACCCAGTACTTC CAISDAPPRGQTQYF
TRBJ2-5 TRBV7-3 TRBD1 - TGTGCCAGCAGCCCCGGGACAGGGGGAATCCAAGAGACCCAGTACTTC CASSPGTGGIQETQYF
TRBJ2-1 TRBV11-2 TRBD2 - TGTGCCAGCATCAATAGCGGGAGCTATAGCGATGAGCAGTTCTTC CASINSGSYSDEQFF
TRBJ2-1 TRBV29-1 TRBD1 once TGCAGCGTTGCAAGGACAGGAGACTACAATGAGCAGTTCTTC CSVARTGDYNEQFF
TRBJ2-3 TRBV6-1 - - TGTGCCAGCAGTGAAGGGACGCTGCGTAACACAGATACGCAGTATTTT CASSEGTLRNTDTQYF
TRBJ2-6 TRBV20-1 TRBD2 few TGCAGTGCTAGAACACTAGCGGGAGGGCCTGGGGCCAACGTCCTGACTTTC CSARTLAGGPGANVLTF
TRBJ2-7 TRBV30 - - TGTGCCTGGATAGGGACGGCCGACGAGCAGTACTTC CAWIGTADEQYF
TRBJ2-6 TRBV29-1 - many TGCAGCGTCCAGACCTCTGGGGCCAACGTCCTGACTTTC CSVQTSGANVLTF
TRBJ2-5 TRBV25-1 - - TGTGCCAGCAGTTTCCCGGCCCAGAGGGAGACCCAGTACTTC CASSFPAQRETQYF
TRBJ2-7 TRBV10-1 - - TGCGCCAGCGGGAGACAGGTTACCTCCTACGAGCAGTACTTC CASGRQVTSYEQYF
TRBJ2-2 TRBV5-1 TRBD1 few TGCGCCAGCAGCTTGGGGACAGGAGGCACCGGGGAGCTGTTTTTT CASSLGTGGTGELFF
TRBJ2-3 TRBV20-1 TRBD2 once TGCAGTGCTGGGGCCGGGACTAGCGCCCCAGATACGCAGTATTTT CSAGAGTSAPDTQYF